This T cell receptor (beta chain) emerged from a study of blood T cell repertoires in COVID-19. Turning to the study itself: From the United States, Italy and Spain came samples of acute and convalescent COVID-19.

In germline, CDR1 is SGHTA, CDR2 FQGTGA. Trimming pared 0 bases from V and 1 base from J, leaving 10 bases between. The CDR3 length is 17 residues. As handled by the study authors: For nucleated cells, counts were estimated from reference gene primer amplification. Here immunoSEQ multiplex PCR was the method, and the copy in TCRdb shows in-frame clones only, minus some. V, J and clone size are taken as reported in that table, and D and trimming were inferred from the DNA itself. The sample shows 85,000 to 130,000 clones, around 78% of them seen only once. This clonotype was sampled from an elderly man with COVID-19, enrolled during active disease. Sequenced input: peripheral blood. The chain links TRBV7-3 to TRBJ2-6; no clear D. The chain's CDR3 is CASSLTSQISGANVLTF. The DNA of the CDR3 is TGTGCCAGCAGCTTAACCTCTCAGATTTCTGGGGCCAACGTCCTGACTTTC.